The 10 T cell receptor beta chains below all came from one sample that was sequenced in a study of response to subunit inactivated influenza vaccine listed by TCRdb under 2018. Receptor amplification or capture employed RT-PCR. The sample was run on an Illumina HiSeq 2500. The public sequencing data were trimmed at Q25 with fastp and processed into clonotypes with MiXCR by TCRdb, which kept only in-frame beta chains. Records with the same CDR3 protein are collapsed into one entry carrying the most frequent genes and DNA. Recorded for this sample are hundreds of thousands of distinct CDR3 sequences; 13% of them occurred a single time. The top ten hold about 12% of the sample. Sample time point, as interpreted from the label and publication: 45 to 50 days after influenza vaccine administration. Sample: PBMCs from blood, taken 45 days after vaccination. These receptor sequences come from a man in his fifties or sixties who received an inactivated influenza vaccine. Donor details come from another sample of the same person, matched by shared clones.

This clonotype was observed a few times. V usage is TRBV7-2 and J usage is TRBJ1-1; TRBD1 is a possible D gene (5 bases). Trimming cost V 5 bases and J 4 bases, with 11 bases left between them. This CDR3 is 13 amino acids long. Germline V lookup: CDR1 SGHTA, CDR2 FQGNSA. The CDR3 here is CASSARVSTEAFF. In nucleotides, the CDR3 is TGTGCCAGCAGCGCCAGGGTGTCCACTGAAGCTTTCTTT.

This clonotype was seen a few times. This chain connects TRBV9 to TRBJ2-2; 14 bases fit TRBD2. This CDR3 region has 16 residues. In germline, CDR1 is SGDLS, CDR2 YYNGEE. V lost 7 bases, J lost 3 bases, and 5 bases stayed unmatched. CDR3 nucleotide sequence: TGTGCCAGCGGGACTAGCGGGAGTCAGGACACCGGGGAGCTGTTTTTT. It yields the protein CASGTSGSQDTGELFF. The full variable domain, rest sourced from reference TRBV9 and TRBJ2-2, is DSGVTQTPKHLITATGQRVTLRCSPRSGDLSVYWYQQSLDQGLQFLIQYYNGEERAKGNILERFSAQQFPDLHSELNLSSLELGDSALYFCASGTSGSQDTGELFFGEGSRLTVL.

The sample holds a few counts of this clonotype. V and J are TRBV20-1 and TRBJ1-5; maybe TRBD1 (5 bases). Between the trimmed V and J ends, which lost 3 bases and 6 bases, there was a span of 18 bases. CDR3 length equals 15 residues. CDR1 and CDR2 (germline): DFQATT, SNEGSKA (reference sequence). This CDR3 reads CSARGVGEVTQPQHF. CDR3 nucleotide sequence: TGCAGTGCTAGGGGGGTCGGGGAGGTGACTCAGCCCCAGCATTTT.

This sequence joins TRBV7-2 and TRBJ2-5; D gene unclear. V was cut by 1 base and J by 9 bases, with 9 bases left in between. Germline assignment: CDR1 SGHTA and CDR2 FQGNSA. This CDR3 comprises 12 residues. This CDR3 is CASSLEGGAQYF. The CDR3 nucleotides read TGTGCCAGCAGCTTAGAGGGTGGGGCCCAGTACTTC.

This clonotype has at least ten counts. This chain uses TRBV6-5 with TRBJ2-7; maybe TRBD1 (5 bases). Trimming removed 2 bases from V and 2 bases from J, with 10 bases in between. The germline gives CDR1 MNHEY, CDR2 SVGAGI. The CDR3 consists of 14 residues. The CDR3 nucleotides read TGTGCCAGCAGTTACAAGGGGCCTGCCTACGAGCAGTACTTC. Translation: CASSYKGPAYEQYF.

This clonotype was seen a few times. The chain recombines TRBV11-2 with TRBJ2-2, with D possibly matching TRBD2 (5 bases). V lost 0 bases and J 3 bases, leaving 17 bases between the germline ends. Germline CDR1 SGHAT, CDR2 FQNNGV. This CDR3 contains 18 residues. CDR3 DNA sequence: TGTGCCAGCAGCTTAGAAAGGACTCCCGCCATGGACACCGGGGAGCTGTTTTTT. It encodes CASSLERTPAMDTGELFF.

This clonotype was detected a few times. As DNA, the CDR3 is TGCGCCAGCAGTCTAGGGTTGGTGAACACTGAAGCTTTCTTT. It specifies CASSLGLVNTEAFF. The gene calls are TRBV5-1 and TRBJ1-1; D is uncertain. The CDR3 has 14 amino acids. Germline CDR1 SGHRS, CDR2 YFSETQ. The V gene lost 5 bases and the J gene lost 0 bases, with 11 bases spanning the gap.

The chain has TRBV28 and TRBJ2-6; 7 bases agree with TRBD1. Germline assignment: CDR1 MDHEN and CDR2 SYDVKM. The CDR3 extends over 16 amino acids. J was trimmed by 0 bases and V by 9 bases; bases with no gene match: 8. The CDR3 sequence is CASKTGSSSGANVLTF. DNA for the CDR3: TGTGCCAGTAAGACAGGGTCGTCCTCTGGGGCCAACGTCCTGACTTTC.

The CDR3 DNA is TGTGCCAGCAGCCCCTCGGGGTCCTCGCCAGATACGCAGTATTTT. It yields the protein CASSPSGSSPDTQYF. This rearrangement joins TRBV6-2 or TRBV6-3 to TRBJ2-3; D is possibly TRBD2 (5 bases). This CDR3 has 15 amino acids. Germline CDR1 and CDR2: MNHEY and SVGEGT. V lost 6 bases, J lost 4 bases, and 17 bases lay in between.

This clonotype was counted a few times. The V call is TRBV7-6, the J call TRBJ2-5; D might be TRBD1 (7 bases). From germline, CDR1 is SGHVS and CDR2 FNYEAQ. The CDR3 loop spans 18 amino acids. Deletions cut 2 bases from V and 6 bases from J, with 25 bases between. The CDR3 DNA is TGTGCCAGCAGCTTAAATAATTGGAGGGGGCGCGGCGAAAAGACCCAGTACTTC. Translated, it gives CASSLNNWRGRGEKTQYF.